Following are 13 T cell receptor beta chains from one sample sequenced in a study of graft-versus-host responses after intestinal transplantation. Here immunoSEQ multiplex PCR was the method, and the copy in TCRdb shows in-frame clones only, minus some. This table holds 70,000 to 95,000 clones, roughly 91% found once. Antigens of these TCRs are unknown. The starting material was unstimulated CD8+ T cells sorted from spleen or lymph node cells, obtained before transplant. These TCRs come from a human donor who was the organ donor for an intestinal transplant.

The CDR3 nucleotides read TGTGCCAGCAGCTTTTTGGGCGGGAGCGATGAGCAGTTCTTC. Protein: CASSFLGGSDEQFF. This rearrangement joins TRBV7-6 to TRBJ2-1; 7 bases are shared with TRBD2. The ends lost 3 bases at V and 8 bases at J; junction bases unmatched: 7. This CDR3 contains 14 residues. From germline, CDR1 is SGHVS and CDR2 FNYEAQ.

The gene calls are TRBV2 and TRBJ2-2; TRBD1 aligns across 8 bases. Per germline, CDR1 SNHLY and CDR2 FYNNEI. V was pared by 4 bases and J by 2 bases, with 3 bases of the junction left unmatched. This CDR3 comprises 15 residues. The CDR3 reads CASSAGQGNTGELFF. The CDR3 region has the DNA TGTGCCAGCAGTGCCGGACAGGGCAACACCGGGGAGCTGTTTTTT.

V is TRBV19 and J is TRBJ2-1; D is perhaps TRBD2 (5 bases). CDR3 length equals 14 residues. The germline V and J ends were trimmed by 3 bases and 9 bases, with 15 bases remaining between them. Germline lookup yields CDR1 LNHDA and CDR2 SQIVND (reference sequence). CDR3 DNA: TGTGCCAGTAGTATCTCGGCTAGCCGGAGTGAGCAGTTCTTC. This sequence encodes CASSISASRSEQFF.

The chain is built from TRBV7-2 and TRBJ2-5; perhaps TRBD2 as D (5 bases). Trimming left V 5 bases short and J 3 bases short, with 19 bases between. CDR1 is SGHTA and CDR2 is FQGNSA in the germline V gene. The CDR3 extends over 16 amino acids. For the CDR3, the DNA is TGTGCCAGCAGCCCCCCCTGGGGAGTTGAGGAAGAGACCCAGTACTTC. Amino acid sequence: CASSPPWGVEEETQYF.

The chain links TRBV4-2 to TRBJ2-4, with D tentatively TRBD2 (5 bases). V lost 0 bases and J 7 bases, leaving 16 bases between the germline ends. Germline CDR1 LGHNA, CDR2 YNFKEQ. The CDR3 is 16 amino acids. The CDR3 is CASSQELTGEDNIQYF. DNA for the CDR3: TGTGCCAGCAGCCAAGAACTTACCGGGGAAGACAACATTCAGTACTTC.

The chain is built from TRBV18 and TRBJ1-6; TRBD1 matches 7 bases. Trimming cost V 8 bases and J 0 bases; bases outside gene matches: 16. The CDR3 contains 19 residues. CDR1 and CDR2 from the germline V gene are KGHSH and LQKENI. The CDR3 nucleotides are TGTGCCAGCGGTGAATCACCGGGACAGACCACCTCCTATAATTCACCCCTCCACTTT. Its protein product is CASGESPGQTTSYNSPLHF.

The table lists this clone with a few counts. The CDR3 DNA is TGTGCCAGCAGTCCCGGGACTAGCGGGAGTTCGGGGCCTGAGAATGAGCAGTTCTTC. Its protein is CASSPGTSGSSGPENEQFF. This sequence joins TRBV28 and TRBJ2-1, with 14 nucleotides matching TRBD2. Germline V lookup: CDR1 MDHEN, CDR2 SYDVKM. V shed 5 bases, J shed 7 bases, and the junction held 16 bases outside the gene matches. The CDR3 is made up of 19 amino acids.

The rearrangement joins TRBV4-3 to TRBJ2-1; 11 bases are a match to TRBD1. V trimming: 0 bases; J trimming: 0 bases; junction bases outside the gene matches: 4. Germline V gene data show CDR1 as LGHNA and CDR2 as YSLEER. The length of the CDR3 is 18 residues. The CDR3 sequence is CASSQDWGTGGSYNEQFF. CDR3 sequence (DNA): TGCGCCAGCAGCCAAGATTGGGGGACAGGGGGCTCCTACAATGAGCAGTTCTTC.

V usage is TRBV5-4 and J usage is TRBJ2-2; D is unclear. The ends were cut back, 4 bases at V and 7 bases at J, with 11 bases in the middle. Germline CDR1 SGHNT, CDR2 YYREEE (reference sequence). The CDR3 length is 13 residues. The CDR3 reads CASSPVAGGELFF. CDR3 nucleotide sequence: TGTGCCAGCAGCCCTGTCGCAGGCGGGGAGCTGTTTTTT. Complete variable domain (other parts from reference TRBV5-4 and TRBJ2-2): ETGVTQSPTHLIKTRGQQVTLRCSSQSGHNTVSWYQQALGQGPQFIFQYYREEENGRGNFPPRFSGLQFPNYSSELNVNALELDDSALYLCASSPVAGGELFFGEGSRLTVL.

The chain employs TRBV7-9 and TRBJ2-5, with D maybe TRBD1 (5 bases). Germline CDR1 and CDR2: SEHNR and FQNEAQ (reference sequence). CDR3 length: 17 residues. The germline V and J ends were trimmed by 1 base and 4 bases, with 19 bases remaining between them. The chain's CDR3 is CASSLGPVGAFAETQYF. The CDR3 DNA is TGTGCCAGCAGCTTAGGTCCCGTTGGGGCGTTCGCAGAGACCCAGTACTTC.

V gene TRBV5-4 combines with J gene TRBJ2-7; TRBD1 matches at 7 bases. This CDR3 spans 14 amino acids. Losses at the gene ends were 2 bases for V and 4 bases for J; bases not matched to a gene: 6. Germline assignment: CDR1 SGHNT and CDR2 YYREEE (reference sequence). The CDR3 reads CASSLDRGPYEQYF. The CDR3 DNA follows: TGTGCCAGCAGCTTAGATAGGGGGCCTTACGAGCAGTACTTC.

The chain carries TRBV19 and TRBJ2-3; D might be TRBD2 (5 bases). V was trimmed by 9 bases and J by 6 bases, leaving 22 bases between them. This CDR3 has 15 amino acids. The V gene's germline CDR1 is LNHDA and CDR2 SQIVND (reference sequence). CDR3 sequence (DNA): TGTGCCAGCCGTCTTGCCGGAGGAGGTTACGATACGCAGTATTTT. Translation gives CASRLAGGGYDTQYF.

This clone was counted only a few times. This chain links TRBV6-6 with TRBJ1-2; 10 nucleotides align to TRBD1. This CDR3 contains 15 residues. Germline trimming cut 2 bases from V and 8 bases from J; bases unmatched to any gene: 8. In germline, CDR1 is MNHNY, CDR2 SVGAGI (reference sequence). The CDR3 spells CASSYKRQGARGYTF. CDR3 nucleotide sequence: TGTGCCAGCAGTTACAAGAGACAGGGGGCGCGGGGCTACACCTTC.